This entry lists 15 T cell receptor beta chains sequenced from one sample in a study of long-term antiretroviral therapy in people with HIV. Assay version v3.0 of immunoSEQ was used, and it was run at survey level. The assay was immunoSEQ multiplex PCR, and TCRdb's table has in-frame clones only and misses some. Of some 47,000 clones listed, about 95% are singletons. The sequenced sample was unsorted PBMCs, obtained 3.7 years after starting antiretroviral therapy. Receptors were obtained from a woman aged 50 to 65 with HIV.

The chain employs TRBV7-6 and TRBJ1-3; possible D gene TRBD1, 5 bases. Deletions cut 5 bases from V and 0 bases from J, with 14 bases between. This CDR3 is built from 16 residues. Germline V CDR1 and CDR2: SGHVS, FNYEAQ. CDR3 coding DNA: TGTGCCAGCAGCCCACAATCGGGGGGCTCTGGAAACACCATATATTTT. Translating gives CASSPQSGGSGNTIYF.

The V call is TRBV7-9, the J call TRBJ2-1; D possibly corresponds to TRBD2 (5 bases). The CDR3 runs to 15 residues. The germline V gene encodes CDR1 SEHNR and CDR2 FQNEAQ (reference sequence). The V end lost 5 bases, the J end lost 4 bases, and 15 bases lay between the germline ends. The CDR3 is CASSPRGETYNEQFF. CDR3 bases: TGTGCCAGCAGCCCCCGTGGGGAGACATACAATGAGCAGTTCTTC. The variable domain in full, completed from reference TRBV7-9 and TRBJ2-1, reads DTGVSQNPRHKITKRGQNVTFRCDPISEHNRLYWYRQTLGQGPEFLTYFQNEAQLEKSRLLSDRFSAERPKGSFSTLEIQRTEQGDSAMYLCASSPRGETYNEQFFGPGTRLTVL.

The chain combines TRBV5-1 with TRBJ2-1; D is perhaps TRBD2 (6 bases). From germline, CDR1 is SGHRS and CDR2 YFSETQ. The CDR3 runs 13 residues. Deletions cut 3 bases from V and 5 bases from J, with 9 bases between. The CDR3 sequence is CASSSGLHNEQFF. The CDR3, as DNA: TGCGCCAGCAGCTCGGGACTCCACAATGAGCAGTTCTTC.

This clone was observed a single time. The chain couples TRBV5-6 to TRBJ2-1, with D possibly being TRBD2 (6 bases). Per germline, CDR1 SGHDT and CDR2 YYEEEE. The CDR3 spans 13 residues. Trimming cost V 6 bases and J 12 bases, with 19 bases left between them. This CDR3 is CASTLGGHLGQFF. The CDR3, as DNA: TGTGCCAGCACCCTGGGAGGTCACCTGGGGCAGTTCTTC.

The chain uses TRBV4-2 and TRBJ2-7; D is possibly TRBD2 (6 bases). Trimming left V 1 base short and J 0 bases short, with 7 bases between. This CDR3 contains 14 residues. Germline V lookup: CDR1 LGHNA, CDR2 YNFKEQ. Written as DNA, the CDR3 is TGTGCCAGCAGCCAAGTGGGGGGCTCCTACGAGCAGTACTTC. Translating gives CASSQVGGSYEQYF.

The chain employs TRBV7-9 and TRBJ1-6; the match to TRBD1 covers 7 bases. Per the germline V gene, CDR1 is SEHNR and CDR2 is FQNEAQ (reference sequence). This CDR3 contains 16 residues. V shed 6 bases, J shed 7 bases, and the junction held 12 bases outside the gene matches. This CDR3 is CASSRSDRPNNSPLHF. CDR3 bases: TGTGCCAGCAGTCGCTCGGACAGGCCCAACAATTCACCCCTCCACTTT.

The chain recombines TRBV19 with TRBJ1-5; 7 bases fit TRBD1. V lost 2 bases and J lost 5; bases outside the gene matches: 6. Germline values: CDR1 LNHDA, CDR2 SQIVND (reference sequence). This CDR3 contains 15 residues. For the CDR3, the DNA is TGTGCCAGTAGTATACTCCAGGGGGGACATCAGCCCCAGCATTTT. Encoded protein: CASSILQGGHQPQHF. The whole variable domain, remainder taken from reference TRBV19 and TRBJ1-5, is DGGITQSPKYLFRKEGQNVTLSCEQNLNHDAMYWYRQDPGQGLRLIYYSQIVNDFQKGDIAEGYSVSREKKESFPLTVTSAQKNPTAFYLCASSILQGGHQPQHFGDGTRLSIL.

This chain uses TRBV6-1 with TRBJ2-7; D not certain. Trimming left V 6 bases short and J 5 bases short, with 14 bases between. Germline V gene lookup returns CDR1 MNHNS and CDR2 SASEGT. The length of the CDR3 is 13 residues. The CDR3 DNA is TGTGCCAGCAGATACATCCCCCCTAACGAGCAGTACTTC. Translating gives CASRYIPPNEQYF.

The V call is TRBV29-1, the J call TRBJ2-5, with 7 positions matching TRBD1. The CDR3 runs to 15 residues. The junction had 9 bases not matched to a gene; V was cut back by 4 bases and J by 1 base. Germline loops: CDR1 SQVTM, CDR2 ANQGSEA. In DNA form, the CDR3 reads TGCAGCGTTGCACCATACGACAGGGCCCAAGAGACCCAGTACTTC. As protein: CSVAPYDRAQETQYF.

The CDR3 spells CASSSGPYLGLKENTEAFF. CDR3 nucleotides: TGTGCCAGCAGTTCAGGGCCGTATTTGGGCCTCAAAGAGAACACTGAAGCTTTCTTT. This rearrangement joins TRBV27 to TRBJ1-1, with D perhaps matching TRBD1 (5 bases). With 4 bases removed from V and 1 base from J, the gap between germline ends came to 25 bases. This CDR3 region has 19 residues. Germline CDR1 MNHEY, CDR2 SMNVEV (reference sequence).

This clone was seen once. Written as DNA, the CDR3 is TGCAGCGTTGACGGCGGACCATACGAGCAGTACTTC. Translation gives CSVDGGPYEQYF. The chain recombines TRBV29-1 with TRBJ2-7, with no clear D. Germline CDR1 and CDR2: SQVTM and ANQGSEA. The CDR3 has 12 residues. The V end lost 3 bases, the J end lost 4 bases, and 10 bases lay between the germline ends.

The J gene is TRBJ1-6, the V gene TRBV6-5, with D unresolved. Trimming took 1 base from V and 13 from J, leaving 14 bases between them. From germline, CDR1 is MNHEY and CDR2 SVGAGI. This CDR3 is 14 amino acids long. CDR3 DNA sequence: TGTGCCAGCAGTTACTTCGGACGGGCATTGCCCCTCCACTTT. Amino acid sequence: CASSYFGRALPLHF.

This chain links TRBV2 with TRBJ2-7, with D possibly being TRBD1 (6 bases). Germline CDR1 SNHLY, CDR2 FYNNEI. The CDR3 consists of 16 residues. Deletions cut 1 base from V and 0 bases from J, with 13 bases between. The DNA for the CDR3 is TGTGCCAGCAGTGAAGGGTACGACAGGCTCTCCTACGAGCAGTACTTC. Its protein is CASSEGYDRLSYEQYF.

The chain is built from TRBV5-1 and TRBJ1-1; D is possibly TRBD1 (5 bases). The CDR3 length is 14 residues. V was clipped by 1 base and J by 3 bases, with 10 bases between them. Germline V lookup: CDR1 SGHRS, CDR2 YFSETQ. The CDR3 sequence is CASSLSGTDTEAFF. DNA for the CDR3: TGCGCCAGCAGCTTGTCAGGGACGGACACTGAAGCTTTCTTT.

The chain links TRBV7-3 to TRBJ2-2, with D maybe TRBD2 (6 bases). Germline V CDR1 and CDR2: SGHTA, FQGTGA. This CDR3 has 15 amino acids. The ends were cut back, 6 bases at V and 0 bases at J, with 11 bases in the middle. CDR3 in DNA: TGTGCCAGCAGTCCCGGGAGAGCGAACACCGGGGAGCTGTTTTTT. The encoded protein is CASSPGRANTGELFF.